This T cell receptor beta chain was sequenced during a study of blood T cell repertoires in COVID-19. For the study at large: The United States, Italy and Spain provided the acute and convalescent COVID-19 samples.

In the original processing: Counts of nucleated cells, estimated from reference gene primer amplification, were obtained. The method was immunoSEQ multiplex PCR; TCRdb's version includes in-frame clones alone and lacks a portion of them. Clonal size and the V and J genes are those of that table, whereas D and trimming came from the DNA. The table records around 99,000 clones, around 84% of them present only once. Germline trimming cut 3 bases from V and 9 bases from J; bases unmatched to any gene: 11. This CDR3 has 15 amino acids. CDR1 and CDR2 from the germline V gene are LNHDA and SQIVND (reference sequence).

Input material: peripheral blood. The sequence derives from a woman aged 80 or over with active or convalescent COVID-19. The chain recombines TRBV19 with TRBJ1-1, with 9 positions matching TRBD1. CDR3 nucleotide sequence: TGTGCCAGTAGTATTTGGGGGTCGGACAGGGGCCAAGCTTTCTTT. Protein sequence: CASSIWGSDRGQAFF.